This T cell receptor beta chain came from a study of T cells expressing NK-cell markers. Overall study findings and caveats: For four donors, these clonotypes were likewise the leading ones in the CD3+CD56-NKG2C+ fraction.

TCRdb reprocessed the 5' RACE reads; each CDR3 protein has one entry and no DNA is given. The sample has about 170,000 distinct CDR3 sequences. The CDR3 consists of 15 residues. The V gene's germline CDR1 is LNHDA and CDR2 SQIVND (reference sequence). Turning to this clonotype: Its antigen is currently unknown.

This sequence joins TRBV19 and TRBJ2-1; the D gene TCRdb calls, TRBD2, cannot be checked with no DNA. The clonotype was recovered from a man aged 18-69 years in good health. Sequenced sample: blood T cells: a sorted CD56 or NKG2C T cell subset, CD4+ or CD8+ T cells, or bulk PBMC T cells (not recorded which). CDR3 sequence reads: CASSIVSGGPNEQFF.